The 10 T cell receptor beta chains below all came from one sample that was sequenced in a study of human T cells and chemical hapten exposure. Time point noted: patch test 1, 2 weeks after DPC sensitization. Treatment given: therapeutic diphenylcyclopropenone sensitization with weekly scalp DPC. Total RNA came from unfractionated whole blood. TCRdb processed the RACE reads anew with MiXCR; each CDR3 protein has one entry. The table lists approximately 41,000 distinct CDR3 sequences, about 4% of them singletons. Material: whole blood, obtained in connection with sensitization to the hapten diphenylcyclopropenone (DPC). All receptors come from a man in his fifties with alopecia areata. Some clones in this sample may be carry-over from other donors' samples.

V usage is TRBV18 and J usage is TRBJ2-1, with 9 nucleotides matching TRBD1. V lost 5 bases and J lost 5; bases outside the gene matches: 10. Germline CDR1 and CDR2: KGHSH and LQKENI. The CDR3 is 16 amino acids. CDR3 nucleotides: TGTGCCAGCTCAGGATTGGGACAGGGACCTAACAATGAGCAGTTCTTC. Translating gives CASSGLGQGPNNEQFF.

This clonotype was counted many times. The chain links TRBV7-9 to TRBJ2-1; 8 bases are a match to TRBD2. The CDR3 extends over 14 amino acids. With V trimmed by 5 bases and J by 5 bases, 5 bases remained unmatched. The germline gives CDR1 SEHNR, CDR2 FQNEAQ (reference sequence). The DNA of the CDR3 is TGTGCCAGCAGCCCCGGACTAGCAGACAATGAGCAGTTCTTC. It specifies CASSPGLADNEQFF. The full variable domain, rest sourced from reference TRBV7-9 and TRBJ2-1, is DTGVSQNPRHKITKRGQNVTFRCDPISEHNRLYWYRQTLGQGPEFLTYFQNEAQLEKSRLLSDRFSAERPKGSFSTLEIQRTEQGDSAMYLCASSPGLADNEQFFGPGTRLTVL.

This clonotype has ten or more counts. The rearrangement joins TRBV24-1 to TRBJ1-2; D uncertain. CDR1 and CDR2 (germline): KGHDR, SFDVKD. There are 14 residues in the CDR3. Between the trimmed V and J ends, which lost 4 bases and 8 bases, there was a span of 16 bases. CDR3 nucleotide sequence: TGTGCCACCAGTGACTGGCGACGTGGAGGAGGCTACACCTTC. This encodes CATSDWRRGGGYTF.

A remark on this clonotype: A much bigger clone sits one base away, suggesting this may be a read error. The CDR3 sequence: CASYGQSSCNEQFF. The CDR3 bases are TGTGCCAGCTACGGCCAGAGCTCCTGCAATGAGCAGTTCTTC. The genes are TRBV7-8 and TRBJ2-1; the D is unclear. The CDR3 totals 14 residues. The germline gives CDR1 SGHVS, CDR2 FQNEAQ.

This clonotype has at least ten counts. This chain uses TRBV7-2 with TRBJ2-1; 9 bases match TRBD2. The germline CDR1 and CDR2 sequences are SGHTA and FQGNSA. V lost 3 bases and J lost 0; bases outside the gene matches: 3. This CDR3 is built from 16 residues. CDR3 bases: TGTGCCAGCAGCTTCGGAGCGGGAGGCTCCTACAATGAGCAGTTCTTC. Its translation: CASSFGAGGSYNEQFF.

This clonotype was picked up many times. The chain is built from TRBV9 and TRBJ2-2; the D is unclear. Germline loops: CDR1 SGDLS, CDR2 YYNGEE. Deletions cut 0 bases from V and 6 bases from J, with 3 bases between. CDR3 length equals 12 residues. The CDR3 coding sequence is TGTGCCAGCAGCGTAGGTCCCGGGGAGCTGTTTTTT. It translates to CASSVGPGELFF.

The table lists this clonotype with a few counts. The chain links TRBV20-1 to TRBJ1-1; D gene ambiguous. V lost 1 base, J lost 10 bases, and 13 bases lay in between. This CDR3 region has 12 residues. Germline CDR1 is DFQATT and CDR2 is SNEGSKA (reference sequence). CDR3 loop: CSARVAEELAFF. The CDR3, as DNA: TGCAGTGCTAGAGTGGCGGAAGAGTTAGCTTTCTTT.

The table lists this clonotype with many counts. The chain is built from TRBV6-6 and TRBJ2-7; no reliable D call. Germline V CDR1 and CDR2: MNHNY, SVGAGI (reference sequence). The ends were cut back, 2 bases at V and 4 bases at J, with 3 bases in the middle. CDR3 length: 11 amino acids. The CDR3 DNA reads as TGTGCCAGCAGTTACAAGTACGAGCAGTACTTC. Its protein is CASSYKYEQYF.

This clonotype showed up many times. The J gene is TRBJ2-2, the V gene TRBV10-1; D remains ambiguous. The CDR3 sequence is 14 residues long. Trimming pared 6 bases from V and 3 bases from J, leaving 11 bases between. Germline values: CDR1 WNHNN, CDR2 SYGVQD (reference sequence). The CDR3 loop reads CASRTQAYTGELFF. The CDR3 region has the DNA TGCGCCAGCAGAACTCAGGCGTACACCGGGGAGCTGTTTTTT.

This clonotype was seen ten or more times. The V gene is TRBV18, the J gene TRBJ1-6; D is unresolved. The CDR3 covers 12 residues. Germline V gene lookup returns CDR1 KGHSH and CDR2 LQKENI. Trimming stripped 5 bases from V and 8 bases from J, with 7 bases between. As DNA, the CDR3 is TGTGCCAGCTCATCCGGTGATTCACCCCTCCACTTT. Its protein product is CASSSGDSPLHF.